This T cell receptor (beta chain) was captured by sequencing in a study of neurological immune-mediated disorders. This clonotype was counted at least ten times. Antigen: not known. The unsorted libraries originated from 2 million PBMCs kept at -80 C. The study's findings and limits: Phylogenetic grouping assigned the repertoires of 18 of 34 multiple sclerosis patients to one related-CDR3 cluster, which constitutes a possible signature. Healthy controls had more TCR clonal expansion than multiple sclerosis, which showed the least, whereas HTLV-1-associated myelopathy showed the most.

TCRdb independently ran MiXCR on the 5' RACE reads; one entry per CDR3 protein. This table has 55,000 to 75,000 distinct CDR3 sequences, about 2.5% appearing once. CDR3 length equals 16 residues. Germline V gene sequence: CDR1 SGHDN, CDR2 FVKESK. Deletions cut 4 bases from V and 4 bases from J, with 19 bases between. The receptor comes from a man aged 50 to 60 with multiple sclerosis. Material: PBMCs. The J gene is TRBJ1-1, the V gene TRBV14; D might be TRBD1 (5 bases). CDR3 loop: CASSPLGRGVGTEAFF. The DNA for the CDR3 is TGTGCCAGCAGCCCTCTGGGGAGAGGGGTGGGCACTGAAGCTTTCTTT. The whole variable domain, remainder taken from reference TRBV14 and TRBJ1-1, is EAGVTQFPSHSVIEKGQTVTLRCDPISGHDNLYWYRRVMGKEIKFLLHFVKESKQDESGMPNNRFLAERTGGTYSTLKVQPAELEDSGVYFCASSPLGRGVGTEAFFGQGTRLTVV.